The 2 T cell receptor beta chains reported below all come from one sample, sequenced in a study of blood T cell repertoires in COVID-19. Method: immunoSEQ multiplex PCR; TCRdb's copy keeps in-frame clones and lacks some. The sample includes approximately 160,000 clones, about 85% seen only once; the top ten take around 1.2%. Sequenced material: peripheral blood. Receptor source: a man aged 55 to 70 who had recovered from COVID-19.

V and J are TRBV7-9 and TRBJ2-2, with D perhaps matching TRBD1 (6 bases). The CDR3 contains 14 residues. V lost 8 bases and J 6 bases, leaving 16 bases between the germline ends. Per germline, CDR1 SEHNR and CDR2 FQNEAQ (reference sequence). CDR3 protein: CASPGAGRPGELFF. CDR3 nucleotides: TGTGCCAGCCCAGGGGCAGGAAGGCCCGGGGAGCTGTTTTTT.

The rearrangement uses TRBV2 and TRBJ2-3, with D perhaps matching TRBD2 (6 bases). Germline-derived CDR1 and CDR2 are SNHLY and FYNNEI. The V gene lost 7 bases and the J gene lost 4 bases, with 12 bases spanning the gap. The CDR3 has 13 residues. The CDR3 loop reads CASMTSLADTQYF. DNA of the CDR3: TGTGCCAGCATGACTAGTCTGGCAGATACGCAGTATTTT. Combining the CDR3 with reference TRBV2 and TRBJ2-3 gives the whole variable domain EPEVTQTPSHQVTQMGQEVILRCVPISNHLYFYWYRQILGQKVEFLVSFYNNEISEKSEIFDDQFSVERPDGSNFTLKIRSTKLEDSAMYFCASMTSLADTQYFGPGTRLTVL.